Included here is one T cell receptor beta chain sequence, with context. The target antigen is unknown. Trimming left V 2 bases short and J 8 bases short, with 28 bases between. Germline V gene sequence: CDR1 SGDLS, CDR2 YYNGEE. The CDR3 sequence is 18 residues long. The data stem from a study of T cell responses to AZD1222 COVID-19 vaccine. General study findings and limits: Repertoires in all cases were sampled only once the peak T cell response had passed.

Only in-frame clones appear in the TCRdb table, and some are missing; sequencing was by immunoSEQ multiplex PCR. Of around 140,000 clones listed, more than 85% are singletons. This TCR derives from an adult in good health. Sample: peripheral blood, taken on day 0 of AZD1222 vaccination. The chain combines TRBV9 with TRBJ1-2, with TRBD1 as a possible D gene (5 bases). The CDR3 here is CASSVGAEGNSAVFGYTF. Here the CDR3 DNA reads TGTGCCAGCAGCGTCGGGGCAGAGGGGAATTCGGCGGTTTTCGGCTACACCTTC.